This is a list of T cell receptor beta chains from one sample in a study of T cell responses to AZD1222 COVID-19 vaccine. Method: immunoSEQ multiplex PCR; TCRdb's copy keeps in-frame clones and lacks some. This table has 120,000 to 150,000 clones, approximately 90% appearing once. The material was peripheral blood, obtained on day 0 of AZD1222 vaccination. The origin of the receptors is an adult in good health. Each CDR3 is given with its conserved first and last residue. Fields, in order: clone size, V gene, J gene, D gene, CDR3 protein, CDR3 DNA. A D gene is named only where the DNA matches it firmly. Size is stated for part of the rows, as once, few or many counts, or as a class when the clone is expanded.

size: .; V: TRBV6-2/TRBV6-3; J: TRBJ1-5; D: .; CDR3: CASSQMQGNSNQPQHF; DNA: TGTGCCAGCAGTCAAATGCAGGGGAATAGCAATCAGCCCCAGCATTTT
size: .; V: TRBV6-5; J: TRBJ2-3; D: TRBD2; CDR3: CAKIRLAGTLNTQYF; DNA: TGTGCCAAAATAAGACTAGCGGGGACTTTAAATACGCAGTATTTT
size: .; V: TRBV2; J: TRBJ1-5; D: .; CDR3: CASSEDNTYQPQHF; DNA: TGTGCCAGCAGTGAGGACAATACCTATCAGCCCCAGCATTTT
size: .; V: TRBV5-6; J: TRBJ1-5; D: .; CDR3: CASSLGEQGQPQHF; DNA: TGTGCCAGCAGCCTCGGGGAGCAGGGTCAGCCCCAGCATTTT
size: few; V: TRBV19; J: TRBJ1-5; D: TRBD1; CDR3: CASSMLGQGNQPQHF; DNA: TGTGCCAGTAGTATGTTGGGACAGGGGAATCAGCCCCAGCATTTT
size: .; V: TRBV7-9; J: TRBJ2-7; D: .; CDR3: CASSLPGAATEQYF; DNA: TGTGCCAGCAGCTTACCCGGGGCGGCAACCGAGCAGTACTTC
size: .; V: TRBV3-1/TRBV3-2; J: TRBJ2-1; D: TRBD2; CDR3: CASSQEQRGFSYNEQFF; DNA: TGTGCCAGCAGCCAAGAGCAGCGGGGGTTTTCCTACAATGAGCAGTTCTTC
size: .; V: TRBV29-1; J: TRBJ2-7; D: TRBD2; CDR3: CSAGGGEQYF; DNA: TGCAGCGCGGGGGGGGGCGAGCAGTACTTC
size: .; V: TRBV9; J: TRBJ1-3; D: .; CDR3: CASSEGGIGNTIYF; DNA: TGTGCCAGCAGCGAGGGGGGAATAGGAAACACCATATATTTT
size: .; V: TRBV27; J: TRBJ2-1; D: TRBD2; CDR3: CASSSSGGYNEQFF; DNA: TGTGCCAGCAGTTCAAGCGGGGGATACAATGAGCAGTTCTTC
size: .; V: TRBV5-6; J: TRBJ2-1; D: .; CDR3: CASSLTAGSAYYNEQFF; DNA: TGTGCCAGCAGCTTGACGGCGGGATCCGCCTACTACAATGAGCAGTTCTTC
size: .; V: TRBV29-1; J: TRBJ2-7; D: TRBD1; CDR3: CSVEGTPGQGLNEQYF; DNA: TGCAGCGTTGAAGGCACTCCGGGACAGGGGCTTAACGAGCAGTACTTC
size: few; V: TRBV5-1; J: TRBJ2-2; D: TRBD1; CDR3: CASSSQRGQGVAGELFF; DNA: TGCGCCAGCAGCTCACAAAGAGGACAGGGAGTAGCCGGGGAGCTGTTTTTT
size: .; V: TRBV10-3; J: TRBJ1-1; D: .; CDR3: CATKNASNMNTEAFF; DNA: TGTGCCACCAAAAACGCAAGCAACATGAACACTGAAGCTTTCTTT
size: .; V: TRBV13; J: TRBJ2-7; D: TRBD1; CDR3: CASSSGQYEQYF; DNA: TGTGCCAGCAGCTCGGGACAGTACGAGCAGTACTTC
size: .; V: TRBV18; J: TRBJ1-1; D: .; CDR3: CASSPLGGQNTEAFF; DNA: TGTGCCAGCTCACCGCTTGGGGGACAGAACACTGAAGCTTTCTTT
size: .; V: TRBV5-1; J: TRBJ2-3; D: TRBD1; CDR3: CASSVRTGTSTDTQYF; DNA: TGCGCCAGCAGCGTCCGGACAGGGACCAGCACAGATACGCAGTATTTT
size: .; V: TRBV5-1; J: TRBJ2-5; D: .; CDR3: CASSLPMAGPQETQYF; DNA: TGCGCCAGCAGCCTGCCTATGGCGGGCCCTCAAGAGACCCAGTACTTC
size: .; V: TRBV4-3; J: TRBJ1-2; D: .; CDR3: CASSQERADYHGYTF; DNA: TGCGCCAGCAGCCAAGAGAGGGCAGACTACCATGGCTACACCTTC
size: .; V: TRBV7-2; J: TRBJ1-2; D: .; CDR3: CASSLVNSGYTF; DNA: TGTGCCAGCAGCTTAGTGAATTCTGGCTACACCTTC
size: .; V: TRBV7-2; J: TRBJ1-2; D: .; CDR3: CASSTGQNYGYTF; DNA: TGTGCCAGCAGCACCGGACAAAACTATGGCTACACCTTC
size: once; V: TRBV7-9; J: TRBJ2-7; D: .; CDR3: CASSLGMDTYEQYF; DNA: TGTGCCAGCAGCTTAGGGATGGATACCTACGAGCAGTACTTC
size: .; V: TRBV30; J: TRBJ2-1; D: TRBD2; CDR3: CAWGPSGGLQQFF; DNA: TGTGCCTGGGGTCCCAGCGGGGGGCTCCAGCAGTTCTTC
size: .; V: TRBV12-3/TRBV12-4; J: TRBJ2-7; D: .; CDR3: CASSTLGFEQYF; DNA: TGTGCCAGCAGTACCCTAGGCTTCGAGCAGTACTTC
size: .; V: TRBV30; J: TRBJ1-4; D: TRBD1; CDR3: CAWSLGTGGKLFF; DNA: TGTGCCTGGAGTCTTGGGACAGGTGGAAAACTGTTTTTT
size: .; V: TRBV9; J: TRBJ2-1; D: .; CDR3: CASSVRLLAAPYNEQFF; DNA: TGTGCCAGCAGCGTGCGCCTTCTAGCCGCACCCTACAATGAGCAGTTCTTC
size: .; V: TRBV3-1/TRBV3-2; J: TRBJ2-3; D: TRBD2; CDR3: CASRFGLAGLDTQYF; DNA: TGTGCCAGCAGATTCGGACTAGCGGGGTTAGATACGCAGTATTTT
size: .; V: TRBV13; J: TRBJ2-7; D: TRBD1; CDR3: CASSFLWSRGRYEQYF; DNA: TGTGCCAGCAGCTTCTTATGGTCTAGGGGGCGGTACGAGCAGTACTTC
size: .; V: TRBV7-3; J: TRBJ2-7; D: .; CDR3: CASSSEYGSSEQYF; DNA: TGTGCCAGCAGCTCCGAGTACGGGAGTTCCGAGCAGTACTTC
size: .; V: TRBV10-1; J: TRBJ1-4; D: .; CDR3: CASSEGGDAPTNEKLFF; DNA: TGCGCCAGCAGTGAGGGCGGTGACGCACCAACTAATGAAAAACTGTTTTTT
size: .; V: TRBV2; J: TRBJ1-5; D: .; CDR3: CASSQVRGQPQHF; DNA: TGTGCCAGTTCACAGGTGCGTGGGCAGCCCCAGCATTTT
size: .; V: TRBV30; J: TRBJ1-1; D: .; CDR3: CAWKTQRNTEAFF; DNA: TGTGCCTGGAAAACTCAGAGGAACACTGAAGCTTTCTTT
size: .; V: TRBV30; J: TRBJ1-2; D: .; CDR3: CAWSGVAVANYGYTF; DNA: TGTGCCTGGAGTGGGGTAGCGGTAGCTAACTATGGCTACACCTTC
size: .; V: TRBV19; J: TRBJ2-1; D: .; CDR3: CATKSPDSYNEQFF; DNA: TGTGCCACCAAATCCCCGGACAGCTACAATGAGCAGTTCTTC
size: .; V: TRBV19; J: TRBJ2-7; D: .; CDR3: CASSITGVGDEQYF; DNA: TGTGCCAGTAGTATAACAGGAGTAGGGGACGAGCAGTACTTC
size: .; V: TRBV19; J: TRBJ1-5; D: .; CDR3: CASSTGAPPRGSQPQHF; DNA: TGTGCCAGTAGTACGGGGGCCCCCCCCAGGGGCAGTCAGCCCCAGCATTTT
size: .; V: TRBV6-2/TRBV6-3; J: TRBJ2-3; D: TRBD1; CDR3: CASSYAGTGSWNTQYF; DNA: TGTGCCAGCAGTTACGCCGGGACAGGGTCGTGGAATACGCAGTATTTT